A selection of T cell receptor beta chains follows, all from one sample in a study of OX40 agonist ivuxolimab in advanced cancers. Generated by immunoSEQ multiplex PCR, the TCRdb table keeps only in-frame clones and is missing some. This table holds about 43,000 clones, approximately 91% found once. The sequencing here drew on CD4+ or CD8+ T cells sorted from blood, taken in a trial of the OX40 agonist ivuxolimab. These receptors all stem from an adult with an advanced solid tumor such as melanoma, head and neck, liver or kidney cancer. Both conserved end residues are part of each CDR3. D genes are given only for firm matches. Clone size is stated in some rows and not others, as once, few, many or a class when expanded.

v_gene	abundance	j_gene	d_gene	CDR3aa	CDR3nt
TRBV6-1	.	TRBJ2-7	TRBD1	CASSHAGQGSYEQYF	TGTGCCAGCAGTCACGCGGGACAGGGCTCCTACGAGCAGTACTTC
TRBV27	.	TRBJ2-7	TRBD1	CASSPTGTGGYEQYF	TGTGCCAGCAGTCCGACCGGGACAGGGGGCTACGAGCAGTACTTC
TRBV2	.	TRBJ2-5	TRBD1	CASSSSWTGIRETQYF	TGTGCCAGCAGTTCTTCCTGGACAGGGATAAGGGAGACCCAGTACTTC
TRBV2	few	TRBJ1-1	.	CASRRQQGPPEAFF	TGTGCCAGCAGACGCCAACAGGGACCGCCTGAAGCTTTCTTT
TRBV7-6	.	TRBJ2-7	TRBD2	CASSSAAGQRSYEQYF	TGTGCCAGCAGCTCCGCAGCGGGGCAAAGATCCTACGAGCAGTACTTC
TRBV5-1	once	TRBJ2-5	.	CASSLGPGVGETQYF	TGCGCCAGCAGCCTAGGACCCGGGGTGGGAGAGACCCAGTACTTC
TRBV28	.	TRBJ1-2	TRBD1	CASTPLGTDLHYGYTF	TGTGCCAGCACCCCCCTCGGGACAGATCTGCACTATGGCTACACCTTC
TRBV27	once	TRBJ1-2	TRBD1	CASSQTGQEVYGYTF	TGTGCCAGCAGCCAGACGGGACAGGAAGTCTATGGCTACACCTTC
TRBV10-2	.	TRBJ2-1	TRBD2	CASSSGTYNEQFF	TGCGCCAGCAGTAGCGGGACTTACAATGAGCAGTTCTTC
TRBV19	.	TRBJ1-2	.	CASPPDYGYTF	TGTGCCAGCCCCCCTGACTATGGCTACACCTTC
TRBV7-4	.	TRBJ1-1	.	CASSSGRTVSENTEAFF	TGTGCCAGCAGCTCTGGGAGGACGGTTTCAGAGAACACTGAAGCTTTCTTT
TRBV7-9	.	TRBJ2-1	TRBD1	CASSATGTGDHEQFF	TGTGCCAGCAGCGCCACCGGGACAGGGGACCATGAGCAGTTCTTC
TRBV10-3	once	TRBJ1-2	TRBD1	CAISESDTGTGDGYTF	TGTGCCATCAGTGAGTCGGACACCGGGACAGGAGATGGCTACACCTTC
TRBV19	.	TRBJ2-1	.	CASRRLPSKPYNEQFF	TGTGCCAGTAGAAGACTTCCATCCAAGCCCTACAATGAGCAGTTCTTC
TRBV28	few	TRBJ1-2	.	CASSLGVRGYTF	TGTGCCAGCAGTTTAGGAGTCCGGGGCTACACCTTC
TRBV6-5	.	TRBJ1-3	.	CASSYDPDSFGNTIYF	TGTGCCAGCAGTTACGATCCGGACAGTTTTGGAAACACCATATATTTT